This T cell receptor (beta chain) is drawn from a study of blood T cell repertoires in COVID-19. Study details: Whether acute or convalescent, the COVID-19 samples came from the United States, Italy and Spain.

Sequencing used immunoSEQ multiplex PCR; TCRdb keeps in-frame clones, though not all of them. The table has 95,000 or so clones, roughly four fifths seen once. Patients from Seattle were sampled longitudinally, starting during active infection. Sample: peripheral blood. The sequence derives from an older man with COVID-19, enrolled during active disease.

CDR3 DNA sequence: TGTGCCAGCAGCGGGACAGGGAGATCTCGCGGCTACACCTTC. Translating it yields CASSGTGRSRGYTF. V usage is TRBV27 and J usage is TRBJ1-2; 9 bases agree with TRBD1. The CDR3 covers 14 residues. Unmatched junction bases numbered 10, after V lost 6 bases and J lost 8 bases. Germline V gives CDR1 MNHEY, CDR2 SMNVEV (reference sequence).